This T cell receptor beta chain was identified during a study of early T cells in non-severe SARS-CoV-2 infection. Turning to the study itself: Unsorted whole-blood RNA was sequenced in bulk, leaving chains unpaired.

TCRdb called the 5' RACE reads again in MiXCR, with one record for every CDR3 protein. The sample lists about 58,000 distinct CDR3 sequences, roughly 13% seen once, with 9.5% to 10% in the top ten. Unmatched junction bases numbered 5, after V lost 0 bases and J lost 9 bases. CDR3 size: 15 residues. Germline CDR1 and CDR2: SNHLY and FYNNEI. This clonotype was detected many times. Material: whole blood. V and J are TRBV2 and TRBJ2-1, with 10 bases aligning to TRBD2. The clonotype comes from an adult who was a healthcare worker with PCR-confirmed SARS-CoV-2 infection or an uninfected control (not recorded which). Written as DNA, the CDR3 is TGTGCCAGCAGTGAAGCACTAGCGGGGAGGGGTGAGCAGTTCTTC. This sequence encodes CASSEALAGRGEQFF.